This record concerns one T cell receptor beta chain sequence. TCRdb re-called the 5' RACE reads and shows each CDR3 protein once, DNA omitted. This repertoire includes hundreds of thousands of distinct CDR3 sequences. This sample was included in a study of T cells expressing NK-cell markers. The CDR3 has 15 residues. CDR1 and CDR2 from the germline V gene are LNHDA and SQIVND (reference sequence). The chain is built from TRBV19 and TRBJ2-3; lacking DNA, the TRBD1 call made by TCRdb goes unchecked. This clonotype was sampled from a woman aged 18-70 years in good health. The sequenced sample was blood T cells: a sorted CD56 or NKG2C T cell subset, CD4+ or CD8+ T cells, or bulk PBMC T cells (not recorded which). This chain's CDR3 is CASSLFAGAGDTQYF.